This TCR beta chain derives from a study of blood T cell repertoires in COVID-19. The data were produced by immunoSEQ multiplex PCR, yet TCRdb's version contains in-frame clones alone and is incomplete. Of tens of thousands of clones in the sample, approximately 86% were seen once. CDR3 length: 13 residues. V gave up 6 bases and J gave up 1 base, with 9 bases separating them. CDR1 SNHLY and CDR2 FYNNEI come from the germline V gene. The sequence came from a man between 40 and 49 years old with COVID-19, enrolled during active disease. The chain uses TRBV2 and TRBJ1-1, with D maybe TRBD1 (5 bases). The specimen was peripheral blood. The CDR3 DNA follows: TGTGCCAGCAGGTGGGGGGGGAACACTGAAGCTTTCTTT. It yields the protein CASRWGGNTEAFF.